Listed below are T cell receptor beta chains from one sample, sequenced in a study of CD8 T cells in Susac syndrome. TCRdb passed the immunoSEQ multiplex PCR reads through MiXCR, listing each CDR3 protein once. The sample includes some 160,000 distinct CDR3 sequences, roughly 92% seen only once; the top ten take over 0.095%. Sequences were obtained from CD4+ T cells from PBMCs. The source is a human donor with Susac syndrome. Each CDR3 is given with its conserved first and last residue. The D gene is left open where the match is weak. Rows give clone size only sometimes, using once, few, many, or a class for an expanded clone.

v_call	clone_size	d_call	j_call	cdr3_aa	cdr3_nt
TRBV3-1	.	.	TRBJ2-7	CASSRGSWYEQYF	TGTGCCAGCAGCCGGGGATCTTGGTACGAGCAGTACTTC
TRBV25-1	once	.	TRBJ2-7	CARRPAQSSYEQYF	TGTGCCAGGAGGCCAGCCCAAAGCTCCTACGAGCAGTACTTC
TRBV10-3	.	.	TRBJ1-6	CAIRRTDNSPLHF	TGTGCCATCAGAAGGACGGATAATTCACCCCTCCACTTT
TRBV6-1	.	TRBD1	TRBJ1-2	CASSEVTGRLGNSYTF	TGTGCCAGCAGTGAAGTGACAGGGCGCCTCGGTAATAGCTACACCTTC
TRBV5-4	.	.	TRBJ1-5	CASSLDRASNQPQHF	TGTGCCAGCAGCTTGGATAGGGCAAGCAATCAGCCCCAGCATTTT
TRBV12-3/TRBV12-4	.	.	TRBJ2-2	CASVLRRNTGELFF	TGTGCCAGCGTACTCCGACGGAACACCGGGGAGCTGTTTTTT
TRBV27	.	.	TRBJ2-7	CASSELGQTYEQYF	TGTGCCAGCAGTGAATTAGGACAGACCTACGAGCAGTACTTC
TRBV6-5	.	TRBD2	TRBJ2-5	CASSWGGQETQYF	TGTGCCAGCAGTTGGGGGGGTCAAGAGACCCAGTACTTC
TRBV7-9	.	.	TRBJ2-2	CASNADRNTGELFF	TGTGCCAGCAACGCTGACAGAAACACCGGGGAGCTGTTTTTT
TRBV7-9	.	TRBD1	TRBJ2-5	CASSFLSGTGATQYF	TGTGCCAGCAGCTTCCTCTCCGGGACAGGGGCGACCCAGTACTTC
TRBV12-3/TRBV12-4	.	TRBD2	TRBJ2-2	CASSPSGGLTGELFF	TGTGCCAGCAGTCCTAGCGGGGGTTTAACCGGGGAGCTGTTTTTT
TRBV14	.	TRBD1	TRBJ2-7	CASSFGTAYEQYF	TGTGCCAGCAGCTTTGGGACAGCCTACGAGCAGTACTTC
TRBV7-3	.	.	TRBJ1-2	CASSLTAGGGGYTF	TGTGCCAGCAGCTTAACGGCCGGGGGTGGCGGCTACACCTTC
TRBV7-2	.	.	TRBJ2-5	CASSPAETQYF	TGTGCCAGCAGCCCTGCAGAGACCCAGTACTTC
TRBV7-9	.	.	TRBJ2-6	CASSVVRSSGANVLTF	TGTGCCAGCAGCGTGGTTCGGAGCTCTGGGGCCAACGTCCTGACTTTC
TRBV20-1	.	.	TRBJ2-1	CSARDIRGSYNEQFF	TGCAGTGCTAGAGATATCAGGGGTTCCTACAATGAGCAGTTCTTC
TRBV4-1	.	TRBD1	TRBJ1-1	CASSHPGTGIGEAFF	TGCGCCAGCAGCCACCCCGGGACAGGGATCGGTGAAGCTTTCTTT
TRBV2	.	.	TRBJ2-5	CASIWESQETQYF	TGTGCCAGCATATGGGAAAGTCAAGAGACCCAGTACTTC
TRBV6-2/TRBV6-3	once	.	TRBJ1-5	CASCRGASNQPQHF	TGTGCCAGCTGCCGGGGGGCAAGCAATCAGCCCCAGCATTTT
TRBV5-6	.	.	TRBJ2-4	CASSLASTSNIQYF	TGTGCCAGCAGCTTGGCTTCGACAAGTAACATTCAGTACTTC
TRBV5-4	.	TRBD1	TRBJ2-7	CASSSGTGGQQYF	TGTGCCAGCAGCTCCGGGACAGGGGGCCAGCAGTACTTC
TRBV6-5	once	.	TRBJ1-2	CASSYSGVRGYTF	TGTGCCAGCAGTTACTCGGGGGTTCGTGGCTACACCTTC
TRBV18	.	TRBD2	TRBJ2-7	CASSPRTSGTYEQYF	TGTGCCAGCTCACCAAGGACTAGCGGAACCTACGAGCAGTACTTC
TRBV20-1	.	TRBD2	TRBJ2-5	CSAPAGPETQYF	TGCAGTGCGCCAGCGGGGCCAGAGACCCAGTACTTC
TRBV15	.	.	TRBJ2-5	CATSREARGLEETQYF	TGTGCCACCAGCAGAGAGGCGCGGGGGCTAGAAGAGACCCAGTACTTC
TRBV5-1	.	.	TRBJ1-6	CASSLGLTGESPLHF	TGCGCCAGCAGCTTGGGACTGACAGGAGAATCACCCCTCCACTTT
TRBV12-3/TRBV12-4	.	.	TRBJ1-5	CASSPDGLGPQHF	TGTGCCAGCAGTCCGGACGGACTAGGGCCCCAGCATTTT
TRBV20-1	.	.	TRBJ1-2	CSARGRGEANYGYTF	TGCAGTGCTAGGGGGCGGGGGGAGGCTAACTATGGCTACACCTTC
TRBV6-5	.	.	TRBJ2-5	CASSYRYLTQETQYF	TGTGCCAGCAGTTACCGATACCTCACCCAAGAGACCCAGTACTTC
TRBV2	.	.	TRBJ1-6	CASSANLFSPLHF	TGTGCCAGCAGTGCGAACCTGTTTTCACCCCTCCACTTT
TRBV4-2	.	.	TRBJ1-1	CASSQDQDREAFF	TGTGCCAGCAGCCAAGATCAAGACAGGGAAGCTTTCTTT
TRBV12-3/TRBV12-4	.	TRBD2	TRBJ2-2	CASSLWTSGVRGTGELFF	TGTGCCAGCAGTTTATGGACTAGCGGGGTCCGAGGCACCGGGGAGCTGTTTTTT
TRBV3-1	.	TRBD2	TRBJ2-3	CASSHSGGPEDTQYF	TGTGCCAGCAGTCATAGCGGGGGACCCGAGGATACGCAGTATTTT
TRBV27	.	.	TRBJ1-5	CASSLGGGRSQPQHF	TGTGCCAGCAGCCTTGGGGGAGGGAGAAGTCAGCCCCAGCATTTT
TRBV15	.	.	TRBJ2-3	CATSRSVSTDTQYF	TGTGCCACCAGCAGATCAGTGAGCACAGATACGCAGTATTTT
TRBV12-3/TRBV12-4	.	TRBD2	TRBJ2-1	CASSWEGLNEQFF	TGTGCCAGCAGTTGGGAGGGCCTCAATGAGCAGTTCTTC
TRBV30	.	TRBD1	TRBJ1-5	CAWSLNQGARSNQPQHF	TGTGCCTGGAGCCTTAATCAGGGGGCAAGGAGCAATCAGCCCCAGCATTTT
TRBV6-5	.	.	TRBJ2-3	CASTDGGTADTQYF	TGTGCCAGCACCGATGGAGGGACCGCAGATACGCAGTATTTT
TRBV7-2	.	TRBD2	TRBJ2-7	CASSFWTSAASEQYF	TGTGCCAGCAGCTTCTGGACTAGCGCCGCCTCCGAGCAGTACTTC
TRBV29-1	.	TRBD1	TRBJ2-7	CSVLPGTGGDEQYF	TGCAGCGTCCTCCCAGGGACAGGGGGGGACGAGCAGTACTTC
TRBV4-3	.	.	TRBJ2-5	CASSQESPLLGGQETQYF	TGCGCCAGCAGCCAAGAATCGCCTCTCCTAGGAGGGCAAGAGACCCAGTACTTC
TRBV7-9	.	TRBD1	TRBJ2-7	CASSTWTGSSYEQYF	TGTGCCAGCAGCACTTGGACAGGTAGCTCCTACGAGCAGTACTTC
TRBV7-9	.	TRBD1	TRBJ2-7	CASSFPGGKQYF	TGTGCCAGCAGCTTCCCAGGGGGCAAGCAGTACTTC
TRBV19	.	TRBD1	TRBJ2-7	CATGTDRGPYEQYF	TGTGCCACTGGAACCGACAGGGGCCCCTACGAGCAGTACTTC
TRBV5-4	once	TRBD2	TRBJ2-3	CASSSGGGGTQYF	TGTGCCAGCAGCTCCGGGGGGGGTGGTACGCAGTATTTT
TRBV7-8	.	.	TRBJ1-1	CASSWPGQRVTEAFF	TGTGCCAGCAGCTGGCCGGGACAAAGGGTCACTGAAGCTTTCTTT
TRBV7-9	.	.	TRBJ2-2	CASSFGQTGGELFF	TGTGCCAGCAGCTTCGGACAGACCGGAGGGGAGCTGTTTTTT
TRBV20-1	once	.	TRBJ2-3	CSATSGDTQYF	TGCAGTGCTACGTCGGGAGATACGCAGTATTTT
TRBV5-1	.	.	TRBJ2-5	CASSLWTQETQYF	TGCGCCAGCAGCTTGTGGACACAAGAGACCCAGTACTTC
TRBV14	.	.	TRBJ1-4	CASSQETGRAEKLFF	TGTGCCAGCAGCCAGGAAACAGGGAGGGCGGAAAAACTGTTTTTT
TRBV4-3	.	.	TRBJ2-3	CASSLTLSTDTQYF	TGCGCCAGCAGCCTCACGCTATCCACAGATACGCAGTATTTT